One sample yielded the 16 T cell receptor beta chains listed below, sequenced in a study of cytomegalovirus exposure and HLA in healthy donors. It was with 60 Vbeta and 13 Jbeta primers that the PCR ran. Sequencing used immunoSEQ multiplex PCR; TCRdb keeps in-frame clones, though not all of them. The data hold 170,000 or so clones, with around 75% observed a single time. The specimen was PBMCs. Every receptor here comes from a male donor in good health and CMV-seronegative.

The CDR3 DNA is TGTGCCAGCAGGAGGACGGGAGCTAACACAGATACGCAGTATTTT. Encoded protein: CASRRTGANTDTQYF. The chain employs TRBV2 and TRBJ2-3; D is possibly TRBD2 (6 bases). The CDR3 is 15 residues long. The V gene's germline CDR1 is SNHLY and CDR2 FYNNEI. Trimming pared 6 bases from V and 2 bases from J, leaving 15 bases between. Together with reference TRBV2 and TRBJ2-3, the CDR3 gives the full variable domain: EPEVTQTPSHQVTQMGQEVILRCVPISNHLYFYWYRQILGQKVEFLVSFYNNEISEKSEIFDDQFSVERPDGSNFTLKIRSTKLEDSAMYFCASRRTGANTDTQYFGPGTRLTVL.

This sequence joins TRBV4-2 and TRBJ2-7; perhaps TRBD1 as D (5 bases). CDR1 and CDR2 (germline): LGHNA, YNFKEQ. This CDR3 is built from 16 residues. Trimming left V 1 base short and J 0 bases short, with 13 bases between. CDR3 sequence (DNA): TGTGCCAGCAGCCAAGTTGACAGCAAAATCTCCTACGAGCAGTACTTC. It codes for CASSQVDSKISYEQYF.

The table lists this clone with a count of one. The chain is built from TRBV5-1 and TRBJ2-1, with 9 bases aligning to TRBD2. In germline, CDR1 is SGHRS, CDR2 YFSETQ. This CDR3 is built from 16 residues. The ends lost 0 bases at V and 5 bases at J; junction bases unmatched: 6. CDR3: CASSLAPAGGDNEQFF. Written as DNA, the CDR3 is TGCGCCAGCAGCTTGGCCCCAGCGGGGGGAGACAATGAGCAGTTCTTC.

Here the CDR3 DNA reads TGTGCCACCAGCAACCGGACAGGGAGGTGGAACTATGGCTACACCTTC. This translates into CATSNRTGRWNYGYTF. The chain joins TRBV15 to TRBJ1-2, with TRBD1 matching over 8 bases. The CDR3 has 16 residues. With 4 bases clipped from V and 2 bases from J, the junction kept 9 bases outside the gene matches. CDR1 is LNHNV, CDR2 YYDKDF, per germline (reference sequence).

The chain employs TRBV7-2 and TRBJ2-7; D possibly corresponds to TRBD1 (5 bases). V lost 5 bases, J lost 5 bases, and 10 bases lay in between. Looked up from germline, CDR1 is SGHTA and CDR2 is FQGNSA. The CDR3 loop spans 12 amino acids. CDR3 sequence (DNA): TGTGCCAGCAGCCCTATGGGGCACGAGCAGTACTTC. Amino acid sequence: CASSPMGHEQYF.

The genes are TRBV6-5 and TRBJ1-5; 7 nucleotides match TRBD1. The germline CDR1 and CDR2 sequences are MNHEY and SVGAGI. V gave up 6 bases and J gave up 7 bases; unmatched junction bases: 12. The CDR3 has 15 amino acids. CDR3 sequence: CASSPLTGRRQPQHF. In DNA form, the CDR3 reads TGTGCCAGCAGCCCCCTGACAGGGCGGCGCCAGCCCCAGCATTTT.

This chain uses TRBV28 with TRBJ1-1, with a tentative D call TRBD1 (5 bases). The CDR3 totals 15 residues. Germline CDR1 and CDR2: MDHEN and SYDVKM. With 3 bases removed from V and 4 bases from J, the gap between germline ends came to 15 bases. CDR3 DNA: TGTGCCAGCAGTTTTGTCCCCAGGCAGGGCACTGAAGCTTTCTTT. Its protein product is CASSFVPRQGTEAFF.

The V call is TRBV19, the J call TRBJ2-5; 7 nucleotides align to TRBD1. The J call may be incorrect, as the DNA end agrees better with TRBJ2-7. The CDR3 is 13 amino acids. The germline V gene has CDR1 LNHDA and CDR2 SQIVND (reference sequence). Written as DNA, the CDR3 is TGTGCCAGTCGGGACAGACTGACCTACGAGCAGTACTTC. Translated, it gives CASRDRLTYEQYF.

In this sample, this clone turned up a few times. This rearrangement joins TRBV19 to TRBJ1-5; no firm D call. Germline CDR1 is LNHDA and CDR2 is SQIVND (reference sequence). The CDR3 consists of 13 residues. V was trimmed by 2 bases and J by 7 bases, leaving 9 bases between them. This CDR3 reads CASSILPRQPQHF. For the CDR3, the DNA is TGTGCCAGTAGTATACTCCCTCGGCAGCCCCAGCATTTT.

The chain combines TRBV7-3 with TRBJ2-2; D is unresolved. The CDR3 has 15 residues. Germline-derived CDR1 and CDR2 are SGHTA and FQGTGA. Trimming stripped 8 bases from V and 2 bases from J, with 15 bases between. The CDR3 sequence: CASGIIVTNTGELFF. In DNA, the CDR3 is TGTGCCAGCGGAATAATAGTGACTAACACCGGGGAGCTGTTTTTT.

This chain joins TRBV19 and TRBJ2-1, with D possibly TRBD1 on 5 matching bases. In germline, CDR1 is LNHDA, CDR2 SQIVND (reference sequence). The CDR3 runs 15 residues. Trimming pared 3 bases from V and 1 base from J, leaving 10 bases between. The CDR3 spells CASSIKGISYNEQFF. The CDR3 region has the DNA TGTGCCAGTAGTATTAAGGGGATTTCCTACAATGAGCAGTTCTTC.

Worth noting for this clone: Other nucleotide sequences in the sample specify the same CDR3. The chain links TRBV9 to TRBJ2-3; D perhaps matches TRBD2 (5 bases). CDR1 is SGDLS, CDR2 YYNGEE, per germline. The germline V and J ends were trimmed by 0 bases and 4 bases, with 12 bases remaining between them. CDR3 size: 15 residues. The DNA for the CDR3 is TGTGCCAGCAGCGTAGCTGGTACTAGAGCAGATACGCAGTATTTT. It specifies CASSVAGTRADTQYF.

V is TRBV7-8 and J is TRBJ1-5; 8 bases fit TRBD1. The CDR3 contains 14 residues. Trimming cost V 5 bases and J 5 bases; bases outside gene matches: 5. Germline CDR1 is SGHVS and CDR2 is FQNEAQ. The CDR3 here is CASSLDRGHQPQHF. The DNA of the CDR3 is TGTGCCAGCAGCCTAGACAGGGGTCATCAGCCCCAGCATTTT.

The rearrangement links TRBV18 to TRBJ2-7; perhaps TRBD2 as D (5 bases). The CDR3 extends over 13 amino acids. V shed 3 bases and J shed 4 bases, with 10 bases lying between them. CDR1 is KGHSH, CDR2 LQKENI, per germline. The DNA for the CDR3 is TGTGCCAGCTCACCCCCGGGGAATTACGAGCAGTACTTC. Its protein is CASSPPGNYEQYF.

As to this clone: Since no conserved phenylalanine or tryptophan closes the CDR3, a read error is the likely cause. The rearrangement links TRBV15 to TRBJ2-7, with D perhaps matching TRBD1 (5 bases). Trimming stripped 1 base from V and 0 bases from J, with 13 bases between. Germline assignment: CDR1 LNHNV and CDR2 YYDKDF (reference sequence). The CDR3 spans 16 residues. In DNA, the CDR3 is TGTGCCACCAGCAGAGGGGGCGCGGCGAGCTCCTACGAGCAGTACCTC. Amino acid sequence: CATSRGGAASSYEQYL.

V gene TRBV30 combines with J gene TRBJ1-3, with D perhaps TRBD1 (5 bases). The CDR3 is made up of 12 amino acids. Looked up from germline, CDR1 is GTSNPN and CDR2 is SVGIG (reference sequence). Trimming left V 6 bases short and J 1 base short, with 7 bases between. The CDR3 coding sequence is TGTGCCTGCGCAGGGTCTGGAAACACCATATATTTT. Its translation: CACAGSGNTIYF.